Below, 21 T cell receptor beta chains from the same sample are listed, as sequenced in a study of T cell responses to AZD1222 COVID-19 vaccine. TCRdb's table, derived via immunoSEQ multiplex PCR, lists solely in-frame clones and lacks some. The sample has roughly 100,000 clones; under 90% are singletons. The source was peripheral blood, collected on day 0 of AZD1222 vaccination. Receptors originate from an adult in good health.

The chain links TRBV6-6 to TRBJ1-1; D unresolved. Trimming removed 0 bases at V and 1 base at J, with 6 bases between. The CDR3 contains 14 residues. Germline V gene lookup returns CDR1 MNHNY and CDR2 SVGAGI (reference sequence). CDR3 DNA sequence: TGTGCCAGCAGTTACTCGGGATCGAACACTGAAGCTTTCTTT. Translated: CASSYSGSNTEAFF.

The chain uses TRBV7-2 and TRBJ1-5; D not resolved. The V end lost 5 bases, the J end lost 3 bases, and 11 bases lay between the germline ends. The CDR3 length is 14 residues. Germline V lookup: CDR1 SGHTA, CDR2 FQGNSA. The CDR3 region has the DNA TGTGCCAGCAGCCTAGGTGGGTTCAATCAGCCCCAGCATTTT. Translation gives CASSLGGFNQPQHF.

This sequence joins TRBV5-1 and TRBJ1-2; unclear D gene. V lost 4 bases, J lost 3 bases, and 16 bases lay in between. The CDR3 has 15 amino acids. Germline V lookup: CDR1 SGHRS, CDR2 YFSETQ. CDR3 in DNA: TGCGCCAGCAGCCCCCGAGGGCTCGGGGACTATGGCTACACCTTC. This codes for CASSPRGLGDYGYTF.

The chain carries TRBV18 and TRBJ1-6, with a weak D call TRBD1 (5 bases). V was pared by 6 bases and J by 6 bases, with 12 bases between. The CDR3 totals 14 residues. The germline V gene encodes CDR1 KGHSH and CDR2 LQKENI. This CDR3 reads CASSQGRGNSPLHF. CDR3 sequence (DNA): TGTGCCAGCTCTCAAGGGAGGGGTAATTCACCCCTCCACTTT.

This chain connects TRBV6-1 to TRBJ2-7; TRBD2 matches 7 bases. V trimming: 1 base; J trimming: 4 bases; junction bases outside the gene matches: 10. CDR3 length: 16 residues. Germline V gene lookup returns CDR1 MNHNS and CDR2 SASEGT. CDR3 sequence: CASSEGVLVSGYEQYF. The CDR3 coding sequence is TGTGCCAGCAGTGAAGGAGTCTTGGTTAGCGGGTACGAGCAGTACTTC.

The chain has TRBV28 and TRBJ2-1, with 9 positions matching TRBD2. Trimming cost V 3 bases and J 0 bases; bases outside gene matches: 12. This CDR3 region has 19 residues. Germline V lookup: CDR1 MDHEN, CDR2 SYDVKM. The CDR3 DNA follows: TGTGCCAGCAGTTTCCCGACTAGCGGCACCCGATCCTCCTACAATGAGCAGTTCTTC. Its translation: CASSFPTSGTRSSYNEQFF.

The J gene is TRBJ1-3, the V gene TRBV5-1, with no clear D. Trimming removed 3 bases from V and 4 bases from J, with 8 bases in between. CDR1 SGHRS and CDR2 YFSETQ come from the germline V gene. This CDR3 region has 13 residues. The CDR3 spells CASSSDTGNTIYF. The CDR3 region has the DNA TGCGCCAGCAGCTCCGATACAGGAAACACCATATATTTT.

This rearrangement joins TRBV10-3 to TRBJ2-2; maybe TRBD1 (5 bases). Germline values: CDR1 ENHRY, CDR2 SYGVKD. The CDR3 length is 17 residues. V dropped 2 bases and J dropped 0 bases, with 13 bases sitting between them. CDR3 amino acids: CAISEPGQGSNTGELFF. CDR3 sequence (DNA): TGTGCCATCAGTGAGCCAGGACAAGGCTCGAACACCGGGGAGCTGTTTTTT.

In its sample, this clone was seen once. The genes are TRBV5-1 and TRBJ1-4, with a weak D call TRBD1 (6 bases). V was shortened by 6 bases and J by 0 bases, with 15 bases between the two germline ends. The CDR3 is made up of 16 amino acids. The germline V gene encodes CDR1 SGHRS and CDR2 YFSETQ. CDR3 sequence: CASTPTGGATNEKLFF. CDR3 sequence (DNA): TGCGCCAGCACCCCAACCGGGGGCGCAACTAATGAAAAACTGTTTTTT.

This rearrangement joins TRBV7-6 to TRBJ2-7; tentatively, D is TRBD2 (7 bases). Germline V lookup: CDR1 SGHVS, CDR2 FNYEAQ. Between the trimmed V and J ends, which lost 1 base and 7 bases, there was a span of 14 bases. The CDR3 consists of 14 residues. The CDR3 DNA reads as TGTGCCAGCAGCTTAGACCCCGGGGGGCGGGAGCAGTACTTC. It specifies CASSLDPGGREQYF.

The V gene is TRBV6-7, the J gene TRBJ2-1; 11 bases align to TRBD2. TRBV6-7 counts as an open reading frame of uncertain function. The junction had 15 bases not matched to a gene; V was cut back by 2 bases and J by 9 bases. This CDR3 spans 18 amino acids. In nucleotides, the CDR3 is TGTGCCAGCAGTTACCCGCGGACTAGCGGGTACCTATATCTTGAGCAGTTCTTC. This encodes CASSYPRTSGYLYLEQFF.

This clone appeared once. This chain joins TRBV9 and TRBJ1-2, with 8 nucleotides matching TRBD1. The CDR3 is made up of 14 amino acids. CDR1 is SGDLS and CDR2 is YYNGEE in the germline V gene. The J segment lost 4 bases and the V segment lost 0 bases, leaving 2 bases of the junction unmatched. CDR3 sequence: CASSVGQGPYGYTF. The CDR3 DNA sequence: TGTGCCAGCAGCGTAGGACAGGGGCCCTATGGCTACACCTTC.

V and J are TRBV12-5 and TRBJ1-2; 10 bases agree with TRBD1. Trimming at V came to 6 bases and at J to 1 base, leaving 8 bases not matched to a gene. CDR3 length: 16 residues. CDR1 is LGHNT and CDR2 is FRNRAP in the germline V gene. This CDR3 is CASGRTGTGDNYGYTF. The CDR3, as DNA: TGTGCTAGTGGGCGCACCGGGACAGGGGATAACTATGGCTACACCTTC. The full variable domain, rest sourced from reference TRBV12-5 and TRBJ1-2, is DARVTQTPRHKVTEMGQEVTMRCQPILGHNTVFWYRQTMMQGLELLAYFRNRAPLDDSGMPKDRFSAEMPDATLATLKIQPSEPRDSAVYFCASGRTGTGDNYGYTFGSGTRLTVV.

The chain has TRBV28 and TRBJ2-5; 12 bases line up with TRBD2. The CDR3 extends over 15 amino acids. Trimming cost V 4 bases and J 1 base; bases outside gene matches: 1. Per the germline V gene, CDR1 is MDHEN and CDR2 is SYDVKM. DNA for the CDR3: TGTGCCAGCAGTTCGGGACTAGCGGGCCAAGAGACCCAGTACTTC. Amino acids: CASSSGLAGQETQYF.

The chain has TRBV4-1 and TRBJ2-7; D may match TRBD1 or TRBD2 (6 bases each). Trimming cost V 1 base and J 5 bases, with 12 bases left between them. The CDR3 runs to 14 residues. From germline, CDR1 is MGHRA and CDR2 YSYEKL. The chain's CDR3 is CASSQVWGAHEQYF. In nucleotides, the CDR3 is TGCGCCAGCAGCCAAGTTTGGGGGGCCCACGAGCAGTACTTC.

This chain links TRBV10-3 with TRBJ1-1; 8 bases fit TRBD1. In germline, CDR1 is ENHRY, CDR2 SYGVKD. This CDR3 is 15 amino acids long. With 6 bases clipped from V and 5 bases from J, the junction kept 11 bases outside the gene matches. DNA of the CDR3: TGTGCCATCAGAGAGACAGGGGTAAGGGGAACTGAAGCTTTCTTT. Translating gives CAIRETGVRGTEAFF.

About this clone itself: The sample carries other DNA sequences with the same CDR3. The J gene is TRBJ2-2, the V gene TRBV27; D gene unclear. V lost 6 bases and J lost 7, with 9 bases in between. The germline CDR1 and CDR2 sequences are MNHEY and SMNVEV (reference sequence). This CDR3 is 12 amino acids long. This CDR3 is CASSLNGGELFF. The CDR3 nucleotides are TGTGCCAGCAGCTTAAACGGCGGGGAGCTGTTTTTT.

This CDR3 is CASSLRSQGKGETQYF. DNA of the CDR3: TGTGCCAGCAGCTTACGGTCCCAGGGGAAAGGGGAGACCCAGTACTTC. This chain uses TRBV11-3 with TRBJ2-5; the D gene is possibly TRBD1 (6 bases). The CDR3 spans 16 residues. Looked up from germline, CDR1 is SGHNT and CDR2 is YENEEA. V dropped 2 bases and J dropped 5 bases, with 18 bases sitting between them. Using reference TRBV11-3 and TRBJ2-5 for the parts outside the CDR3, the full variable domain is EAGVVQSPRYKIIEKKQPVAFWCNPISGHNTLYWYLQNLGQGPELLIRYENEEAVDDSQLPKDRFSAERLKGVDSTLKIQPAELGDSAVYLCASSLRSQGKGETQYFGPGTRLLVL.

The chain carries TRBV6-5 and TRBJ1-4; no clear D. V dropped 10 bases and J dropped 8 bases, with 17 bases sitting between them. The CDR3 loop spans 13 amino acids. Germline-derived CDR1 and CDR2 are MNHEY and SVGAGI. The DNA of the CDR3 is TGTGCCATTTCCGGGCCCGGACTCGAAAAACTGTTTTTT. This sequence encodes CAISGPGLEKLFF.

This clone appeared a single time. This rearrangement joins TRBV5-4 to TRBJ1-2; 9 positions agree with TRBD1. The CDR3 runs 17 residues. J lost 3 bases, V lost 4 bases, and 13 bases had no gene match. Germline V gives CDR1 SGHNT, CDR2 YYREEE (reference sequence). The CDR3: CASSMGQGAGAHYGYTF. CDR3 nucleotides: TGTGCCAGCAGCATGGGACAGGGAGCCGGGGCCCACTATGGCTACACCTTC. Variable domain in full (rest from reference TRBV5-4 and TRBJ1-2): ETGVTQSPTHLIKTRGQQVTLRCSSQSGHNTVSWYQQALGQGPQFIFQYYREEENGRGNFPPRFSGLQFPNYSSELNVNALELDDSALYLCASSMGQGAGAHYGYTFGSGTRLTVV.

The CDR3 bases are TGTGCCAGCAGCTCGACTAGCGGGAGGGCCGGATCTCCCTACGAGCAGTACTTC. It is translated as CASSSTSGRAGSPYEQYF. V usage is TRBV7-9 and J usage is TRBJ2-7, with TRBD2 identical over 14 bases. Germline CDR1 SEHNR, CDR2 FQNEAQ (reference sequence). The V segment lost 4 bases and the J segment 2 bases; nucleotides outside the gene matches: 10. The CDR3 is 18 amino acids.